This TCR beta chain was recovered during a study of cytomegalovirus exposure and HLA in healthy donors. Looking at the study overall: When fewer than 500 donors were genotyped, roughly 82% of them were found to fall in the Caucasian-associated ancestry cluster.

It was with 60 Vbeta and 13 Jbeta primers that the PCR ran. In the source study's methods: It was a later analysis that counted roughly 79 million unique TCR beta chains, of which about 10 million were shared. Clones were sequenced by immunoSEQ multiplex PCR, and TCRdb holds only the in-frame ones, with some missing. V, J and clone size reflect that table, while D and trimming were determined from the DNA. Found here are some 170,000 clones, around 76% of them singletons; the top ten hold 1%. The CDR3 loop spans 12 amino acids. Deletions cut 6 bases from V and 5 bases from J, with 10 bases between. CDR1 is SGHAT, CDR2 FQNNGV, per germline.

This receptor was identified in a woman aged 40 to 50 in good health and CMV-seronegative. Sequences were obtained from PBMCs. The V and J genes are TRBV11-2 and TRBJ1-1; D is unclear. The CDR3 region has the DNA TGTGCCAGCAGGAGTCCCGGGACTGAAGCTTTCTTT. This gives the protein CASRSPGTEAFF. Full variable domain (outside the CDR3, taken from reference TRBV11-2 and TRBJ1-1): EAGVAQSPRYKIIEKRQSVAFWCNPISGHATLYWYQQILGQGPKLLIQFQNNGVVDDSQLPKDRFSAERLKGVDSTLKIQPAKLEDSAVYLCASRSPGTEAFFGQGTRLTVV.